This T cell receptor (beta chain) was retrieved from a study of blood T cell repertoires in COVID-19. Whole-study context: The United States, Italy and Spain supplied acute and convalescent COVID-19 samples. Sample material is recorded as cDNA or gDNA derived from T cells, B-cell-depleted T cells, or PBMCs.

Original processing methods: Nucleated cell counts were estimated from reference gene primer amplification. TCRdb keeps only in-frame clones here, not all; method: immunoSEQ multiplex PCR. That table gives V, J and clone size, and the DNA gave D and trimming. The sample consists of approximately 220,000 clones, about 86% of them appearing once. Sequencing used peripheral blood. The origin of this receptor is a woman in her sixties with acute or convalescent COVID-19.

This chain's CDR3 is CASSLWAGIPYEQYF. CDR3 nucleotide sequence: TGTGCCAGCAGCTTGTGGGCAGGGATCCCCTACGAGCAGTACTTC. V usage is TRBV5-5 and J usage is TRBJ2-7, with D maybe TRBD1 (5 bases). The CDR3 sequence is 15 residues long. Germline CDR1 is SGHKS and CDR2 is YYEKEE (reference sequence). Trimming left V 1 base short and J 2 bases short, with 13 bases between.